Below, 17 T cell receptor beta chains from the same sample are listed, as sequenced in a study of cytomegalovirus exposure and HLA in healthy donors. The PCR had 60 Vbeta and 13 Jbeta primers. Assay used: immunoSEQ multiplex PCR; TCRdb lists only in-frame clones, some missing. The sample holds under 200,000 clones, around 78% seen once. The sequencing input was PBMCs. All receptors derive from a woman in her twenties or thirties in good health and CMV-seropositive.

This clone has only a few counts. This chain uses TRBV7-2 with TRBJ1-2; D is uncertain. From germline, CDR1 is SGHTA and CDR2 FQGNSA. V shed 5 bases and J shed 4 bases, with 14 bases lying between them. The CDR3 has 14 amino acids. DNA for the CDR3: TGTGCCAGCAGCCTCCCCCGAGGAGCCTATGGCTACACCTTC. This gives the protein CASSLPRGAYGYTF.

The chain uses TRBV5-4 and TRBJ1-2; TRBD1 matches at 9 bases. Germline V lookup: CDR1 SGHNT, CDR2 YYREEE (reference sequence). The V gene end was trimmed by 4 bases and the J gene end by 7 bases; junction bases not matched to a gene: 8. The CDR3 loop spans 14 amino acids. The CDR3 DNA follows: TGTGCCAGCAGCCCGGACAGGGGAAGCGCTGGCTACACCTTC. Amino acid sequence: CASSPDRGSAGYTF.

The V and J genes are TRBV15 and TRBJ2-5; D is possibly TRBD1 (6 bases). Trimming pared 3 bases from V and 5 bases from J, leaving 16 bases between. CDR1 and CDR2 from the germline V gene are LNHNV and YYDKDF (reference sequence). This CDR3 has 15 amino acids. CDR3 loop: CATSSLGGKAETQYF. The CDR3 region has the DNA TGTGCCACCAGCAGTTTAGGGGGTAAGGCCGAGACCCAGTACTTC.

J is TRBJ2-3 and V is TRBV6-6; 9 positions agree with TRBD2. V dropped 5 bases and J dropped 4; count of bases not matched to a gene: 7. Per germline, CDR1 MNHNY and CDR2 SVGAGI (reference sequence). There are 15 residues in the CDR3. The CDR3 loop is CASSILAGTADTQYF. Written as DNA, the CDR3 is TGTGCCAGCAGTATCCTAGCGGGGACGGCAGATACGCAGTATTTT.

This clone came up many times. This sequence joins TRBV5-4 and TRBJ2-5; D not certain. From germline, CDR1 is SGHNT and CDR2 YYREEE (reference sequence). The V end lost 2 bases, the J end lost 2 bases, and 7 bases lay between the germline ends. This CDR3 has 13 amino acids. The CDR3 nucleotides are TGTGCCAGCAGCTTCTGGCAGCAAGAGACCCAGTACTTC. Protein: CASSFWQQETQYF.

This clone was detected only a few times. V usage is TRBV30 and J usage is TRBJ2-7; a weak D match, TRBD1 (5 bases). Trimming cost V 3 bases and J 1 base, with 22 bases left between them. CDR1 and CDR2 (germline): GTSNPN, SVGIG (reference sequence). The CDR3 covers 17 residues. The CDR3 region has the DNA TGTGCCTGGAGGTATGGGGCCATCGCTACTTCATCCTACGAGCAGTACTTC. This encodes CAWRYGAIATSSYEQYF.

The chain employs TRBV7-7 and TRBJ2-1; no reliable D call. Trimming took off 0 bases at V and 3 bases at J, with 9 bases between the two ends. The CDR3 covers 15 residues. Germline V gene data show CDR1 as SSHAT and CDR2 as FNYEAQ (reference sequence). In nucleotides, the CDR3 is TGTGCCAGCAGCTTAGCCCTCGGCGGCTACAATGAGCAGTTCTTC. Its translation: CASSLALGGYNEQFF.

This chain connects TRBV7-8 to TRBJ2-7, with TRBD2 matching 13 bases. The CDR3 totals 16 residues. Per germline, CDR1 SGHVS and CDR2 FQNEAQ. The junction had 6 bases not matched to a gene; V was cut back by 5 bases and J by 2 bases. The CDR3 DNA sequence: TGTGCCAGCAGCGCGGGACTAGCGGGAAATACCTACGAGCAGTACTTC. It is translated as CASSAGLAGNTYEQYF. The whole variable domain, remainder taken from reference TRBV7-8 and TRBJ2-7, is GAGVSQSPRYKVAKRGQDVALRCDPISGHVSLFWYQQALGQGPEFLTYFQNEAQLDKSGLPSDRFFAERPEGSVSTLKIQRTQQEDSAVYLCASSAGLAGNTYEQYFGPGTRLTVT.

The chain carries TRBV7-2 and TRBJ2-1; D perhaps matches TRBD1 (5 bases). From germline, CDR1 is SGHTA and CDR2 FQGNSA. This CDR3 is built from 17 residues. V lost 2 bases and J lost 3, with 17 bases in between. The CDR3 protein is CASSLTGPNLLYNEQFF. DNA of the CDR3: TGTGCCAGCAGCTTAACAGGACCTAACCTTCTCTACAATGAGCAGTTCTTC.

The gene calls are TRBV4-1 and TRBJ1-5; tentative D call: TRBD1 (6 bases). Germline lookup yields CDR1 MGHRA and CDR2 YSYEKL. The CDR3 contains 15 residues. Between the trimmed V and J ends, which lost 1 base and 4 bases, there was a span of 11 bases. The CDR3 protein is CASSQGTAVNQPQHF. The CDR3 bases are TGCGCCAGCAGCCAAGGGACAGCGGTAAATCAGCCCCAGCATTTT.

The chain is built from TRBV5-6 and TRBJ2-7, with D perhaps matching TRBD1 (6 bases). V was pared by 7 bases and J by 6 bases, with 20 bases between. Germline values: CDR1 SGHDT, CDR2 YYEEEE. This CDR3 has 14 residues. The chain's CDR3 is CASSVDRTGSEQYF. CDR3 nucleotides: TGTGCCAGCTCCGTGGACAGAACGGGCTCCGAGCAGTACTTC.

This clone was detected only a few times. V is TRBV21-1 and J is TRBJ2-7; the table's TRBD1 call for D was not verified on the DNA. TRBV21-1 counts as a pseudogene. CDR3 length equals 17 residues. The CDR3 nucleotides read TGTGCCAGGTCCCCTCAGGGGGAGTGTAACTGCTCCTACGAGCAGTACTTC. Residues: CARSPQGECNCSYEQYF.

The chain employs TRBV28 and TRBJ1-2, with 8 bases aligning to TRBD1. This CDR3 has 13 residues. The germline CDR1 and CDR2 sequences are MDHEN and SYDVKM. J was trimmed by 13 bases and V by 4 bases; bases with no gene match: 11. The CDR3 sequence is CASSSRSGGGSTF. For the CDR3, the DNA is TGTGCCAGCAGTTCCCGTTCAGGGGGCGGGAGCACCTTC.

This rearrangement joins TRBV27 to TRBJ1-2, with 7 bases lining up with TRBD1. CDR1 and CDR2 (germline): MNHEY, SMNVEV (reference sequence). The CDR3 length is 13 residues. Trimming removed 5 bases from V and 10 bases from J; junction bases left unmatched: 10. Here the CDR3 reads CASSPGQFSIYTF. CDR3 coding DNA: TGTGCCAGCAGTCCGGGACAGTTTTCGATCTACACCTTC.

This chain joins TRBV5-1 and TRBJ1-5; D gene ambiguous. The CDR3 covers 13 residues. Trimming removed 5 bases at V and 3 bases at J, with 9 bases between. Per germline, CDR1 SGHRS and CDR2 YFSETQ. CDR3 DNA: TGCGCCAGCAGACAGTTCCCCAATCAGCCCCAGCATTTT. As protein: CASRQFPNQPQHF. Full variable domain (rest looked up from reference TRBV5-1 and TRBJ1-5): KAGVTQTPRYLIKTRGQQVTLSCSPISGHRSVSWYQQTPGQGLQFLFEYFSETQRNKGNFPGRFSGRQFSNSRSEMNVSTLELGDSALYLCASRQFPNQPQHFGDGTRLSIL.

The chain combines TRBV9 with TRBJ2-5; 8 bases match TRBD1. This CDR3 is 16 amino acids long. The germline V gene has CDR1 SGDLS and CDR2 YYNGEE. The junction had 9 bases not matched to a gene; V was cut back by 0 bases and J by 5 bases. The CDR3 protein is CASSVEAGGPGETQYF. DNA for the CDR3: TGTGCCAGCAGCGTAGAGGCAGGGGGCCCTGGGGAGACCCAGTACTTC.

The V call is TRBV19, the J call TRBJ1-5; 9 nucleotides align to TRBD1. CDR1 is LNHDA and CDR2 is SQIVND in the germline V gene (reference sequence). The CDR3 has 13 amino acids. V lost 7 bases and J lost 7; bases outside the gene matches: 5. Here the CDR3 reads CASITGGGQPQHF. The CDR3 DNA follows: TGTGCCAGTATCACAGGGGGCGGACAGCCCCAGCATTTT.